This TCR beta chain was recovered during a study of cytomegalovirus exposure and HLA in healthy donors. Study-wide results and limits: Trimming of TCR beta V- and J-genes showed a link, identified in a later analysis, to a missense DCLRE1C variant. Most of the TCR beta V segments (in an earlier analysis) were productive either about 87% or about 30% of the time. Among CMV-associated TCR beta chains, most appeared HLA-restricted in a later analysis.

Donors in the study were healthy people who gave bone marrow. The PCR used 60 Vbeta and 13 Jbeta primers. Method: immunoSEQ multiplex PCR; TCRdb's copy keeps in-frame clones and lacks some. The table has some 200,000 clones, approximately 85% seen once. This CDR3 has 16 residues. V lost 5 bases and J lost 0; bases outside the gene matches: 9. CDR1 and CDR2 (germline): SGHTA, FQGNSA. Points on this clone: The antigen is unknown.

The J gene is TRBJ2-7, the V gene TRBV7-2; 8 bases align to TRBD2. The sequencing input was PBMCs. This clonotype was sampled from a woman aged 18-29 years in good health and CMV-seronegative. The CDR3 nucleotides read TGTGCCAGCAGCCCTAGCGGGTCGGGAGGCTCCTACGAGCAGTACTTC. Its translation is CASSPSGSGGSYEQYF.